This T cell receptor beta chain was retrieved from a study of blood T cell repertoires in COVID-19. On the study more broadly: Nucleic acid was either cDNA or gDNA, and it came from T cells, B-cell-depleted T cells, or PBMCs.

Assay: immunoSEQ multiplex PCR; the TCRdb copy retains only in-frame clones and omits some. The sample carries approximately 280,000 clones, 75% to 90% recorded once. Germline V gene data show CDR1 as MNHEY and CDR2 as SMNVEV (reference sequence). CDR3 size: 13 residues. This chain links TRBV27 with TRBJ2-1; the match to TRBD1 covers 10 bases. This TCR derives from a woman aged 30 to 39 who had recovered from COVID-19. Sequenced input: peripheral blood. CDR3 protein: CATGTGVWYEQFF. CDR3 DNA sequence: TGTGCAACCGGGACAGGGGTCTGGTATGAGCAGTTCTTC.